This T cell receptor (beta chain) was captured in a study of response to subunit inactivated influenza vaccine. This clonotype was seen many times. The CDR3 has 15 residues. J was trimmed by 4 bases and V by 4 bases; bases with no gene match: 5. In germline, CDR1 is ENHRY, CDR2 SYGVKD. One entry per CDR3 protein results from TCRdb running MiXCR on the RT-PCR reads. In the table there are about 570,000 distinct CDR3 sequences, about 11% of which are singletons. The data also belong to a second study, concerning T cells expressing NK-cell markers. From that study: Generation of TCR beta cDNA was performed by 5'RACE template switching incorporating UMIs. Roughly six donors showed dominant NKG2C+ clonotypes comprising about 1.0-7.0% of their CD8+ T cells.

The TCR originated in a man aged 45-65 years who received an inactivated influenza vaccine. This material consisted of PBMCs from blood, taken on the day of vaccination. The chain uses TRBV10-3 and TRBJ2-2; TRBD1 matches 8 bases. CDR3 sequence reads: CAISGTGIGTGELFF. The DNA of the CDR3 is TGTGCCATCAGTGGGACAGGGATTGGCACCGGGGAGCTGTTTTTT.